Below, 17 T cell receptor beta chains from the same sample are listed, as sequenced in a study of blood T cell repertoires in COVID-19. Clones were sequenced by immunoSEQ multiplex PCR, and TCRdb holds only the in-frame ones, with some missing. This table holds roughly 260,000 clones, approximately 91% found once. The sequenced material came from peripheral blood. Every receptor here comes from a person under 30 with COVID-19, enrolled during active disease.

The V gene is TRBV11-2, the J gene TRBJ2-2; 7 nucleotides agree with TRBD2. CDR1 is SGHAT, CDR2 FQNNGV, per germline. The length of the CDR3 is 15 residues. V was pared by 1 base and J by 6 bases, with 5 bases of the junction left unmatched. The CDR3 sequence: CASSLAGGYAGELFF. The CDR3 nucleotides read TGTGCCAGCAGCTTAGCGGGAGGATACGCCGGGGAGCTGTTTTTT.

The rearrangement joins TRBV24-1 to TRBJ1-5, with D hard to call. The CDR3 runs to 10 residues. The V gene lost 8 bases and the J gene lost 5 bases, with 3 bases spanning the gap. The germline V gene has CDR1 KGHDR and CDR2 SFDVKD. Here the CDR3 reads CATIYQPQHF. Here the CDR3 DNA reads TGTGCCACCATATATCAGCCCCAGCATTTT.

The V call is TRBV7-8, the J call TRBJ2-7; TRBD2 might be the D (5 bases). The V end was cut by 1 base, the J end by 0 bases, with 10 bases between. Germline CDR1 is SGHVS and CDR2 is FQNEAQ. The CDR3 runs to 15 residues. The CDR3 is CASSLDGKSSYEQYF. CDR3 in DNA: TGTGCCAGCAGCTTAGACGGGAAGAGCTCCTACGAGCAGTACTTC.

This clone is a singleton in its sample. The genes are TRBV25-1 and TRBJ2-5; 9 nucleotides align to TRBD1. The CDR3 runs 17 residues. In germline, CDR1 is MGHDK, CDR2 SYGVNS. J lost 5 bases, V lost 2 bases, and 12 bases had no gene match. The DNA for the CDR3 is TGTGCCAGCAGTGAAGAGGGGGCACAGGGGGCGAGGGAGACCCAGTACTTC. Translated: CASSEEGAQGARETQYF.

In DNA form, the CDR3 reads TGTGCCAGCAGCCTGCCCGGGGGGGAAAAACTGTTTTTT. Its translation: CASSLPGGEKLFF. The chain joins TRBV5-4 to TRBJ1-4; D is possibly TRBD1 (5 bases). CDR1 is SGHNT, CDR2 YYREEE, per germline (reference sequence). The CDR3 extends over 13 amino acids. The V gene lost 4 bases and the J gene lost 8 bases, with 12 bases spanning the gap.

This rearrangement joins TRBV18 to TRBJ1-5, with D perhaps matching TRBD1 (5 bases). From germline, CDR1 is KGHSH and CDR2 LQKENI. The CDR3 is 15 amino acids. The ends were cut back, 3 bases at V and 4 bases at J, with 13 bases in the middle. The DNA for the CDR3 is TGTGCCAGCTCACCGGACGCGGGGGTGAATCAGCCCCAGCATTTT. This sequence encodes CASSPDAGVNQPQHF.

V gene TRBV3-1 (or the pseudogene TRBV3-2) combines with J gene TRBJ1-1, with unresolved D. Germline loops: CDR1 LGHDT, CDR2 YNNKEL (reference sequence). The length of the CDR3 is 13 residues. Deletions cut 2 bases from V and 1 base from J, with 5 bases between. This chain's CDR3 is CASSQLGNTEAFF. The CDR3 DNA is TGTGCCAGCAGCCAACTCGGGAACACTGAAGCTTTCTTT.

This sequence joins TRBV2 and TRBJ1-1; D is undetermined. Between the trimmed V and J ends, which lost 9 bases and 5 bases, there was a span of 19 bases. The CDR3 is made up of 14 amino acids. Germline V gene data show CDR1 as SNHLY and CDR2 as FYNNEI. CDR3 amino acids: CASRLSSERTEAFF. In DNA, the CDR3 is TGTGCCAGTAGATTGTCGTCAGAGAGGACTGAAGCTTTCTTT.

V is TRBV7-7 and J is TRBJ2-1, with 7 bases fitting TRBD2. Per the germline V gene, CDR1 is SSHAT and CDR2 is FNYEAQ (reference sequence). CDR3 length equals 15 residues. CDR3 region: CASPGLDFSHDEQFF. CDR3 in DNA: TGTGCTAGCCCTGGACTAGATTTTTCACATGATGAGCAGTTCTTC.

V usage is TRBV7-9 and J usage is TRBJ1-2; TRBD1 agrees at 7 bases. Trimming cost V 6 bases and J 7 bases; bases outside gene matches: 14. Germline assignment: CDR1 SEHNR and CDR2 FQNEAQ (reference sequence). The CDR3 totals 15 residues. Written as DNA, the CDR3 is TGTGCCAGCAGGGAAAGCACAGGGGCATTAGGTGGCTACACCTTC. It codes for CASRESTGALGGYTF.

Only one count was recorded for this clone. This chain joins TRBV28 and TRBJ2-7, with D maybe TRBD1 (6 bases). The CDR3 sequence is 14 residues long. The V gene lost 4 bases and the J gene lost 5 bases, with 15 bases spanning the gap. Germline-derived CDR1 and CDR2 are MDHEN and SYDVKM. The CDR3 sequence: CASSSGTLLHEQYF. As DNA, the CDR3 is TGTGCCAGCAGTTCGGGGACATTGCTCCACGAGCAGTACTTC.

Only one count was recorded for this clone. The V gene is TRBV29-1, the J gene TRBJ2-2, with TRBD2 matching 13 bases. V shed 1 base and J 17 bases; nucleotides not matched to a gene: 13. CDR3 size: 15 residues. CDR1 and CDR2 from the germline V gene are SQVTM and ANQGSEA. CDR3 nucleotides: TGCAGCGTTGAAGCAGTTACTAGCGGGAGGGTTCTCGGTTTTTTT. Residues: CSVEAVTSGRVLGFF.

The rearrangement uses TRBV30 and TRBJ2-7; tentative D call: TRBD1 (6 bases). From germline, CDR1 is GTSNPN and CDR2 SVGIG (reference sequence). V was shortened by 2 bases and J by 7 bases, with 18 bases between the two germline ends. The CDR3 is 14 amino acids. CDR3 protein: CAWSPRTDYEEQYF. CDR3 in DNA: TGTGCCTGGAGTCCCCGGACAGACTATGAGGAGCAGTACTTC.

The chain recombines TRBV7-2 with TRBJ2-7; TRBD2 aligns across 14 bases. Germline lookup yields CDR1 SGHTA and CDR2 FQGNSA. J was trimmed by 6 bases and V by 5 bases; bases with no gene match: 3. The CDR3 is 14 residues long. The chain's CDR3 is CASSPGTSGSEQYF. CDR3 sequence (DNA): TGTGCCAGCAGCCCCGGGACTAGCGGGAGCGAGCAGTACTTC.

The chain recombines TRBV5-5 with TRBJ2-7; 13 bases align to TRBD2. The V segment lost 3 bases and the J segment 7 bases; nucleotides outside the gene matches: 10. The germline V gene has CDR1 SGHKS and CDR2 YYEKEE (reference sequence). The CDR3 runs 16 residues. In DNA, the CDR3 is TGTGCCAGCAGCTCAACCGATCCGGGACTAGCGGGGGAGCAGTACTTC. As protein: CASSSTDPGLAGEQYF. The full variable domain, with the rest looked up from reference TRBV5-5 and TRBJ2-7, is DAGVTQSPTHLIKTRGQQVTLRCSPISGHKSVSWYQQVLGQGPQFIFQYYEKEERGRGNFPDRFSARQFPNYSSELNVNALLLGDSALYLCASSSTDPGLAGEQYFGPGTRLTVT.

The rearrangement links TRBV7-3 to TRBJ1-6; D not resolved. Trimming took off 3 bases at V and 7 bases at J, with 7 bases between the two ends. Per germline, CDR1 SGHTA and CDR2 FQGTGA. This CDR3 is 13 amino acids long. The CDR3 is CASSFGGNSPLHF. DNA of the CDR3: TGTGCCAGCAGCTTCGGAGGAAATTCACCCCTCCACTTT.

The V gene is TRBV9, the J gene TRBJ1-3, with a tentative D call TRBD1 (6 bases). The germline V and J ends were trimmed by 0 bases and 2 bases, with 18 bases remaining between them. CDR1 SGDLS and CDR2 YYNGEE come from the germline V gene. The CDR3 has 18 amino acids. The CDR3, as DNA: TGTGCCAGCAGCGTAGGAGGGTCAGGGACATTCCCTGGAAACACCATATATTTT. Encoded protein: CASSVGGSGTFPGNTIYF.